This T cell receptor beta chain was identified in a study of T cell repertoires in cytomegalovirus infection. Looking at the study overall: Recently identified HLA-C-restricted CMV epitopes were among the peptides used. Findings and caveats of the study: CMV-specific TCR beta clonotypes restricted by HLA-C dominated the ex vivo response.

This clonotype was recorded a few times. What it recognizes is unknown. The CDR3 extends over 14 amino acids. V shed 1 base and J shed 0 bases, with 6 bases lying between them. Germline values: CDR1 SGHVS, CDR2 FNYEAQ. From the reads, TCRdb called clonotypes with MiXCR, one entry per CDR3 protein. The sample consists of 900,000 to 950,000 distinct CDR3 sequences, roughly a third of them appearing once. The sequence derives from a human donor in good health (CMV status not recorded). Some clones in this sample may be carry-over from other donors' samples. This chain connects TRBV7-6 to TRBJ1-1; D remains ambiguous. Material: cultured CD8+ T cells from PBMCs, obtained from culture after CMV antigen stimulation. The CDR3, as DNA: TGTGCCAGCAGCTTAGAAAAGATGAACACTGAAGCTTTCTTT. This translates into CASSLEKMNTEAFF.